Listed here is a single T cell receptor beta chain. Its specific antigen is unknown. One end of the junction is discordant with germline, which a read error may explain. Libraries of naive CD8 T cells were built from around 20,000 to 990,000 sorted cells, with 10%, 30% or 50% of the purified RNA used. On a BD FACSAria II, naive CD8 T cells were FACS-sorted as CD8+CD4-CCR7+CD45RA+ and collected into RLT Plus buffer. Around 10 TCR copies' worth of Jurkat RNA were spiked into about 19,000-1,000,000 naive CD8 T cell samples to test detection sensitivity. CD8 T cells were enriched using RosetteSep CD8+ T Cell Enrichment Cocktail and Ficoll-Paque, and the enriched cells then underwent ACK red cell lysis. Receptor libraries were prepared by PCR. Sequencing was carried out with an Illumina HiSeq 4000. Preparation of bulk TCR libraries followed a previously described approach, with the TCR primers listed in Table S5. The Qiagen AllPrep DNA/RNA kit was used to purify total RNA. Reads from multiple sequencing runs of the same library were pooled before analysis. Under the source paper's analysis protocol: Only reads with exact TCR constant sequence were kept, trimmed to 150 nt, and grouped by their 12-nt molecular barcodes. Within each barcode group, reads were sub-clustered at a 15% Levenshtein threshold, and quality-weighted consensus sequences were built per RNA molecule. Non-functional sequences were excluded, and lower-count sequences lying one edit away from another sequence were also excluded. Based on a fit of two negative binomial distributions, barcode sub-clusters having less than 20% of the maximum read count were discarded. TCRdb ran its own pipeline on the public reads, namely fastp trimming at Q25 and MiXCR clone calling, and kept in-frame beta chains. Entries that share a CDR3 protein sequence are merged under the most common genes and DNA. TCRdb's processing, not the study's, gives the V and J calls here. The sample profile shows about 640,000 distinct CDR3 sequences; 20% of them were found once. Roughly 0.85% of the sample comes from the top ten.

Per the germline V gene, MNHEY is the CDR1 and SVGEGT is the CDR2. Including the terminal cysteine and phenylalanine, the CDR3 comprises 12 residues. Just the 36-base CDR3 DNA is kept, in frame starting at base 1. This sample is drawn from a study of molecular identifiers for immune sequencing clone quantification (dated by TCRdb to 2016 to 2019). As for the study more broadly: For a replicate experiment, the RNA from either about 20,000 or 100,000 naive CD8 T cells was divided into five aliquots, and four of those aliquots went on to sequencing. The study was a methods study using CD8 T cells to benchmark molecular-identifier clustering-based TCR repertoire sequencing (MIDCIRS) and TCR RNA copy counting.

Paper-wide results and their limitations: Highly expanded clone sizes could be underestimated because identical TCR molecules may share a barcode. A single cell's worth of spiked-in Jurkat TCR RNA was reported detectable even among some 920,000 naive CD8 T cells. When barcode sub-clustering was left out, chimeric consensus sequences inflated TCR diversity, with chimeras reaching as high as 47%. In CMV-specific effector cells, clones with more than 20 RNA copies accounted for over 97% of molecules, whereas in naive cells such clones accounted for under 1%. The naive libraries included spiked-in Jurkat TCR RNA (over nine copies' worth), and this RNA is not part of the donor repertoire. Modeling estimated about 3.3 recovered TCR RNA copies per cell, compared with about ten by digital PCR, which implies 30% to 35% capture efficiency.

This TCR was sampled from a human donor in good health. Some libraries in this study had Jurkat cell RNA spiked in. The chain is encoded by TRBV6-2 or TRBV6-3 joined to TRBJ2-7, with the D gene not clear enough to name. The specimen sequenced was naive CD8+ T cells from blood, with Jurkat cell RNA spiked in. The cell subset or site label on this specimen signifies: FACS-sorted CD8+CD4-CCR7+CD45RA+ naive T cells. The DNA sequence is TGTGCCAGCAGCCCCGGACCCTACGAGCAGTGCTTC. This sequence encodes CASSPGPYEQCF.